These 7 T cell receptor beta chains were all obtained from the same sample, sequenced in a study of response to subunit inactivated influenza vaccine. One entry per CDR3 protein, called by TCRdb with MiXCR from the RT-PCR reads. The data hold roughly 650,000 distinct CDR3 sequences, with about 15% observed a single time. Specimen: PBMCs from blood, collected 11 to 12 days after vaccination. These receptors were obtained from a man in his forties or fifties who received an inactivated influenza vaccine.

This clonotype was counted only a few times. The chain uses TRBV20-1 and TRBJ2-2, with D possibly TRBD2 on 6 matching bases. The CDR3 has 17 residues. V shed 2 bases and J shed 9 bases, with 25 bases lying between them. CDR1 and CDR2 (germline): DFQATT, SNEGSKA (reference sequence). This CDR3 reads CSARMVVSGRSGRELFF. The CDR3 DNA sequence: TGCAGTGCTAGAATGGTCGTATCGGGGAGGAGTGGCCGGGAGCTGTTTTTT.

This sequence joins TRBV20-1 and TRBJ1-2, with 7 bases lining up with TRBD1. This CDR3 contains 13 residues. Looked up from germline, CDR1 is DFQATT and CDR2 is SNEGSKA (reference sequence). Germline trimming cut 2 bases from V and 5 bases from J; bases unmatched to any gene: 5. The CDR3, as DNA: TGCAGTGCTAGACGTACGGACAGGTATGGCTACACCTTC. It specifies CSARRTDRYGYTF.

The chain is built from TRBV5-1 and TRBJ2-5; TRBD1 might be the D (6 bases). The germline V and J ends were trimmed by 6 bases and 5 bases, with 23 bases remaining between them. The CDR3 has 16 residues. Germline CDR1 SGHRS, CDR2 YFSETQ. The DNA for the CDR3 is TGCGCCAGCAAGTCGAAACAGGGCGGTATCGGGGAGACCCAGTACTTC. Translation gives CASKSKQGGIGETQYF.

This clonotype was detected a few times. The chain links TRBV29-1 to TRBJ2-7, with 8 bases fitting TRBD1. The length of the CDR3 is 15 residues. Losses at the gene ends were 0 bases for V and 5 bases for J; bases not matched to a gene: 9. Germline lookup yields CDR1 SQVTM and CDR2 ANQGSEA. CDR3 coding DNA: TGCAGCGTTGAAGACAGCGCCAGGGGGCAGAACGAGCAGTACTTC. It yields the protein CSVEDSARGQNEQYF.

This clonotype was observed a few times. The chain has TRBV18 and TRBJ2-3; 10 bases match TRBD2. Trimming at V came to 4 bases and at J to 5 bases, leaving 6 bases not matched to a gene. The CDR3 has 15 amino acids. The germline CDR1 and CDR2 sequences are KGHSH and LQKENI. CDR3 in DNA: TGTGCCAGCTCACGCCTAGCGGGAGTGAGAGATACGCAGTATTTT. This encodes CASSRLAGVRDTQYF.

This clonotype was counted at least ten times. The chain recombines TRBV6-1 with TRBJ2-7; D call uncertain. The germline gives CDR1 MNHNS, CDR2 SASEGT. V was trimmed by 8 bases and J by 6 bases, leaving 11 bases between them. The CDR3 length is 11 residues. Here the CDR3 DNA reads TGTGCCAGCGGGTTCCCCGCCGAGCAGTACTTC. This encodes CASGFPAEQYF.

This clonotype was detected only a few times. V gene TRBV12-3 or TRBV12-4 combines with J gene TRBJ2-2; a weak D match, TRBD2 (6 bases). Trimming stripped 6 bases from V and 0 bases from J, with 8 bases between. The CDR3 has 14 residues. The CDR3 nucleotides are TGTGCCAGCAGCCCGGGGGCGAACACCGGGGAGCTGTTTTTT. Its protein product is CASSPGANTGELFF.